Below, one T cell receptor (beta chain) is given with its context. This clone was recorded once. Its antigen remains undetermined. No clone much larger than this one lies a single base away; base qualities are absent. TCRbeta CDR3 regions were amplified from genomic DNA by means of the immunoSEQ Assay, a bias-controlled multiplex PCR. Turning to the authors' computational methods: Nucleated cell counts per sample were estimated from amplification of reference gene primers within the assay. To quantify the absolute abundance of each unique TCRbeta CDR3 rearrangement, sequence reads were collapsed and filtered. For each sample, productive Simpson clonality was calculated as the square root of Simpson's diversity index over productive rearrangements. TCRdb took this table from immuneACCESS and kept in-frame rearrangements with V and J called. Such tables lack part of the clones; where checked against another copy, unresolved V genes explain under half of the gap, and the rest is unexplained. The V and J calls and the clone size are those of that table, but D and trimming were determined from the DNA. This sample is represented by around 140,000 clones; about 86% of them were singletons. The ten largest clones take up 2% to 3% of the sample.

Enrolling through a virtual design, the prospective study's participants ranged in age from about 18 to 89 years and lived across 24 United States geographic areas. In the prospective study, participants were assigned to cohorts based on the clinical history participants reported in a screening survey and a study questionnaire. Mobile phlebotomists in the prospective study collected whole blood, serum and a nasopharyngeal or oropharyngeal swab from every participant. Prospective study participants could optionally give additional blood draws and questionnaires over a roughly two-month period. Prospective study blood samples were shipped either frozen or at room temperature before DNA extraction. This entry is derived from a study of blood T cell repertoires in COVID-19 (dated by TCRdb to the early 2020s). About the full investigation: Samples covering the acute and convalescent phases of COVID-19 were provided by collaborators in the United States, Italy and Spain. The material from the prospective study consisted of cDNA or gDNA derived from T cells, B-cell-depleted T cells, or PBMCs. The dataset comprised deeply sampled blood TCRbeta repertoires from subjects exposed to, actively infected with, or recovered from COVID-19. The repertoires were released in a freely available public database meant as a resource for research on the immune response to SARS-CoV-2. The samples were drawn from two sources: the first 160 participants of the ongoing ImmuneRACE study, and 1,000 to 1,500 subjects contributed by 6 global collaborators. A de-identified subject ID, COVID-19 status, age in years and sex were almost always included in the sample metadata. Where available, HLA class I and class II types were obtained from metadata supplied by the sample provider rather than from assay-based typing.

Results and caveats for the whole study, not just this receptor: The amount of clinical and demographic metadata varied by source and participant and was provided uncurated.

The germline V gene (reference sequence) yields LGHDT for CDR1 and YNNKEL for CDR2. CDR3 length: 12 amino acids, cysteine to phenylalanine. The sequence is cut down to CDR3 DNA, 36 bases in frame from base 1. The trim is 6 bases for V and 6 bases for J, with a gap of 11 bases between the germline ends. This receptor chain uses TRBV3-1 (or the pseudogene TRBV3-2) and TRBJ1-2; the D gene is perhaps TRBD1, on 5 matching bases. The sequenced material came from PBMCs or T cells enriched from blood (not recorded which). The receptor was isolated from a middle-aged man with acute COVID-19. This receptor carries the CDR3 CASSPGLDGYTF. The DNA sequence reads TGTGCCAGCAGTCCAGGGCTCGATGGCTACACCTTC.